Below, 14 T cell receptor beta chains from the same sample are listed, as sequenced in a study of T-cell reconstitution after alpha-beta-depleted transplantation in children listed by TCRdb under 2016. The treatment or condition tag for this specimen amounts to: allogeneic hematopoietic cell transplantation with graft depleted of TCRalphabeta T cells and CD19 B cells. The receptor library was made with PCR. The instrument was an Illumina HiSeq 2500. TCR library preparation used molecular barcoding, with unique molecular identifiers applied to normalize quantification of the TCRbeta repertoire. TCRdb itself trimmed the public reads at Q25 with fastp, ran MiXCR and retained productive beta chains. Each record represents a unique CDR3 protein, reported with the most common genes and DNA among its rows. Recorded for this sample are 15,000 to 20,000 distinct CDR3 sequences; roughly 4.7% of them occurred a single time. The ten largest clones add up to approximately 7% of the sample.

Specimen: PBMCs, collected before TCRalphabeta/CD19-depleted stem cell transplant. These receptor sequences come from a boy younger than 18 with acute lymphoblastic leukemia, due to receive a stem cell transplant.

This clonotype was detected ten times or more. The chain couples TRBV20-1 to TRBJ1-5, with D tentatively TRBD1 (5 bases). The CDR3 loop spans 13 amino acids. With 6 bases removed from V and 6 bases from J, the gap between germline ends came to 15 bases. Per the germline V gene, CDR1 is DFQATT and CDR2 is SNEGSKA (reference sequence). As DNA, the CDR3 is TGCAGTGCCGGGGGGAGGTCTCGTCAGCCCCAGCATTTT. The encoded protein is CSAGGRSRQPQHF.

This clonotype has at least ten counts. The gene calls are TRBV12-5 and TRBJ2-3; 12 bases fit TRBD2. This CDR3 contains 15 residues. The ends lost 5 bases at V and 9 bases at J; junction bases unmatched: 9. Germline V gives CDR1 LGHNT, CDR2 FRNRAP. The DNA for the CDR3 is TGTGCTAGTGGTACACTAGCGGGAGGCCCTATAACGCAGTATTTT. It yields the protein CASGTLAGGPITQYF.

This clonotype has just one count. With a much larger clone just one base away, this may be a read error. The V and J genes are TRBV7-9 and TRBJ1-1; D is uncertain. Trimming pared 3 bases from V and 1 base from J, leaving 6 bases between. The germline V gene has CDR1 SEHNR and CDR2 FQNEAQ (reference sequence). The CDR3 runs 13 residues. This chain's CDR3 is CASSFWGNTEAFF. CDR3 DNA sequence: TGTGCCAGCAGCTTCTGGGGGAACACTGAAGCTTTCTTT.

This clonotype was picked up many times. The chain combines TRBV4-3 with TRBJ1-5; D unclear. The CDR3 covers 13 residues. Germline CDR1 and CDR2: LGHNA and YSLEER. V was cut by 2 bases and J by 1 base, with 3 bases left in between. CDR3 residues: CASSQQSNQPQHF. In DNA, the CDR3 is TGCGCCAGCAGCCAACAGAGCAATCAGCCCCAGCATTTT.

This clonotype qualifies as medium-sized (0.01 to 0.1%). The rearrangement links TRBV28 to TRBJ2-1, with unresolved D. There are 15 residues in the CDR3. CDR1 is MDHEN, CDR2 SYDVKM, per germline. Trimming removed 0 bases at V and 5 bases at J, with 11 bases between. The CDR3 protein is CASSLWGAANNEQFF. CDR3 nucleotide sequence: TGTGCCAGCAGTTTATGGGGCGCGGCTAACAATGAGCAGTTCTTC.

At least ten counts were recorded for this clonotype. The chain is built from TRBV6-5 and TRBJ1-2; D gene unclear. The V end was cut by 7 bases, the J end by 6 bases, with 18 bases between. The CDR3 consists of 14 residues. Looked up from germline, CDR1 is MNHEY and CDR2 is SVGAGI. The CDR3 here is CASTPTGISHGYTF. The CDR3 DNA is TGTGCCAGCACCCCCACCGGGATCTCCCATGGCTACACCTTC.

This clonotype was picked up many times. J is TRBJ1-3 and V is TRBV19; TRBD1 matches at 9 bases. This CDR3 contains 15 residues. J was trimmed by 4 bases and V by 9 bases; bases with no gene match: 10. Germline CDR1 is LNHDA and CDR2 is SQIVND (reference sequence). In nucleotides, the CDR3 is TGTGCCAGCACGATGACAGGGGGTTCGGGAAACACCATATATTTT. As protein: CASTMTGGSGNTIYF.

This clonotype was recorded at least ten times. This chain connects TRBV11-2 to TRBJ2-5; TRBD2 agrees at 7 bases. This CDR3 has 14 residues. Trimming cost V 3 bases and J 3 bases; bases outside gene matches: 4. Looked up from germline, CDR1 is SGHAT and CDR2 is FQNNGV. The CDR3 is CASSFSGSKETQYF. The CDR3 nucleotides are TGTGCCAGCAGCTTTAGCGGGTCCAAAGAGACCCAGTACTTC.

This clonotype was observed at least ten times. The rearrangement joins TRBV12-3 or TRBV12-4 to TRBJ2-7; D gene uncertain. The V and J ends lost 2 bases and 6 bases respectively, with 11 bases between them. The CDR3 is made up of 13 amino acids. The CDR3 sequence is CASSLRQVGEQYF. In nucleotides, the CDR3 is TGTGCCAGCAGTTTAAGGCAGGTCGGCGAGCAGTACTTC.

Ten or more counts support this clonotype. J is TRBJ2-7 and V is TRBV4-1; 11 positions agree with TRBD2. The CDR3 runs to 16 residues. CDR1 is MGHRA, CDR2 YSYEKL, per germline. The trim removed 0 bases at V and 4 bases at J, leaving 5 bases unmatched. The CDR3 DNA is TGCGCCAGCAGCCAAGAACAGGGACTAGCGGATTACGAGCAGTACTTC. Its protein is CASSQEQGLADYEQYF.

Sample share makes this clonotype medium-sized (0.01 to 0.1%). This chain uses TRBV12-3 or TRBV12-4 with TRBJ2-1; 9 bases align to TRBD2. The CDR3 runs 15 residues. V lost 5 bases and J lost 9; bases outside the gene matches: 11. CDR3 in DNA: TGTGCCAGCAGTCGCTCGAGCGGGAGGATCAGTGAGCAGTTCTTC. It yields the protein CASSRSSGRISEQFF.

This clonotype appeared many times. CDR3 residues: CAWGQGLHEQYF. The DNA of the CDR3 is TGTGCCTGGGGACAGGGGCTTCACGAGCAGTACTTC. This chain uses TRBV30 with TRBJ2-7, with 9 bases fitting TRBD1. With V trimmed by 5 bases and J by 5 bases, 4 bases remained unmatched. Germline V CDR1 and CDR2: GTSNPN, SVGIG (reference sequence). The CDR3 has 12 amino acids.

This clonotype was counted ten times or more. The gene calls are TRBV5-1 and TRBJ1-2, with D perhaps TRBD1 (5 bases). The CDR3 contains 12 residues. Germline V gene sequence: CDR1 SGHRS, CDR2 YFSETQ. The ends were cut back, 4 bases at V and 6 bases at J, with 10 bases in the middle. This CDR3 reads CASSLVGDGYTF. The DNA of the CDR3 is TGCGCCAGCAGCCTGGTGGGGGATGGCTACACCTTC.

This clonotype was observed at least ten times. The V gene is TRBV7-2, the J gene TRBJ1-4; D is unclear. The germline V and J ends were trimmed by 3 bases and 0 bases, with 14 bases remaining between them. The CDR3 runs to 17 residues. CDR1 and CDR2 from the germline V gene are SGHTA and FQGNSA. The CDR3 DNA reads TGTGCCAGCAGCTTGTCCCCCTTGCTTGCAACTAATGAAAAACTGTTTTTT. This gives the protein CASSLSPLLATNEKLFF.